The present T cell receptor (beta chain) was sequenced within a study of T-cell reconstitution after alpha-beta-depleted transplantation in children (dated by TCRdb to about 2016). With regard to the full study: The study quantitatively tracked T-cell immune reconstitution after TCRalphabeta/CD19-depleted allogeneic hematopoietic cell transplantation in children using TCR repertoire profiling.

Per the germline V gene, SGHRS is the CDR1 and YFSETQ is the CDR2. Taken from cysteine to phenylalanine, the CDR3 has 15 residues. Only the CDR3 DNA stays, 45 bases, in frame from base 1. Between the V and J ends, shortened by 5 bases and 5 bases respectively, the junction contains 16 bases. This clonotype was detected ten times or more. The antigen it recognizes is unknown. No base qualities exist here, and no much larger clone lies one base off it. This sample's treatment or condition label indicates: allogeneic hematopoietic cell transplantation with graft depleted of TCRalphabeta T cells and CD19 B cells. Transplant recipients were children who received TCRalphabeta/CD19-depleted allogeneic hematopoietic cell grafts. Receptor libraries were prepared by PCR. TCRdb shows the sequencer as Illumina HiSeq 2500. TCR libraries were prepared with molecular barcoding, using unique molecular identifiers to normalize TCRbeta repertoire quantification. TCRdb reran the public reads through fastp at Q25 and MiXCR, keeping productive beta chains. Identical CDR3 proteins give one entry, which carries the most common genes and DNA. In this sample the table shows 85,000 to 120,000 distinct CDR3 sequences, 7.5% to 9% of which occur a single time. 16% of the sample goes to the ten largest clones.

The full study reports these points: About two months after transplant, the apparently early recovery of alphabetaT-cell counts reportedly depended on just several hundred clones that had expanded rapidly and came from non-depleted graft cells. In some patients, the high TCRbeta diversity seen at day 60 was put down to recipient T cells and intrathymic progenitors that had survived conditioning. Hyperexpanded clone frequencies declined over subsequent months; after one year, T-cell counts and TCRbeta diversity were mostly attributed to newly produced T cells.

The chain links TRBV5-1 with TRBJ2-2; the D gene is perhaps TRBD2, from 6 matching bases. This sequence was found in a boy younger than 10 with acute lymphoblastic leukemia, due to receive a stem cell transplant. The material was PBMCs, obtained before TCRalphabeta/CD19-depleted stem cell transplant. The DNA sequence is as follows: TGCGCCAGCAGTTTAACGGCGGGGAGGACCGGGGAGCTGTTTTTT. Its protein is CASSLTAGRTGELFF.